These 30 T cell receptor beta chains share one sample of origin, sequenced in a study of human T cells and chemical hapten exposure. This sample's time point: pre-sensitization, week 0. The treatment was: therapeutic diphenylcyclopropenone sensitization with weekly scalp DPC. TCRdb ran MiXCR on the RACE reads and lists one entry per CDR3 protein. This table has more than 80,000 distinct CDR3 sequences, around 12% appearing once. This specimen was whole blood, taken in connection with sensitization to the hapten diphenylcyclopropenone (DPC). The receptors here all came from a woman between 50 and 59 years old with alopecia areata. Some clones in this sample may be carry-over from other donors' samples.

This clonotype was counted ten times or more. The chain has TRBV20-1 and TRBJ2-5; 10 bases map to TRBD2. J lost 3 bases, V lost 3 bases, and 4 bases had no gene match. Germline assignment: CDR1 DFQATT and CDR2 SNEGSKA (reference sequence). The CDR3 totals 14 residues. This chain's CDR3 is CSASIGLAEETQYF. CDR3 bases: TGCAGTGCTAGTATAGGACTAGCGGAAGAGACCCAGTACTTC.

This clonotype was picked up many times. The chain employs TRBV27 and TRBJ1-6, with 9 bases identical to TRBD1. V was pared by 6 bases and J by 10 bases, with 7 bases of the junction left unmatched. The CDR3 is 14 residues long. Germline CDR1 and CDR2: MNHEY and SMNVEV (reference sequence). The CDR3 region has the DNA TGTGCCAGCAGCTCCCCCGGGACAGGGTCACCCCTCCACTTT. It is translated as CASSSPGTGSPLHF.

The chain links TRBV7-6 to TRBJ2-3, with D tentatively TRBD1 (5 bases). Germline V lookup: CDR1 SGHVS, CDR2 FNYEAQ. Trimming pared 2 bases from V and 3 bases from J, leaving 9 bases between. CDR3 length: 14 amino acids. CDR3 DNA sequence: TGTGCCAGCAGCTTACAGGGCCCGACAGATACGCAGTATTTT. Its protein product is CASSLQGPTDTQYF.

The sample holds a few counts of this clonotype. The chain's CDR3 is CSASSSGTYEQYF. The CDR3 DNA reads TGCAGTGCTAGCTCTAGCGGGACCTACGAGCAGTACTTC. The chain couples TRBV20-1 to TRBJ2-7, with 9 bases fitting TRBD2. After removal of 3 bases from V and 2 bases from J, the junction contained 2 bases not matched to a gene. In germline, CDR1 is DFQATT, CDR2 SNEGSKA (reference sequence). CDR3 length equals 13 residues.

This clonotype was detected a few times. The chain recombines TRBV27 with TRBJ2-7; weak D call: TRBD2 (6 bases). The germline CDR1 and CDR2 sequences are MNHEY and SMNVEV (reference sequence). The CDR3 is made up of 13 amino acids. The V and J ends lost 3 bases and 2 bases respectively, with 8 bases between them. This CDR3 is CASSLDYAYEQYF. The CDR3 coding sequence is TGTGCCAGCAGTTTGGACTACGCCTACGAGCAGTACTTC.

This clonotype was detected only a few times. V gene TRBV18 combines with J gene TRBJ2-6, with D uncertain. V lost 5 bases and J lost 4, with 15 bases in between. The CDR3 totals 16 residues. Germline V gives CDR1 KGHSH, CDR2 LQKENI. Written as DNA, the CDR3 is TGTGCCAGCTCATCCTCTGAGATTAGCGGGGCCAACGTCCTGACTTTC. As protein: CASSSSEISGANVLTF.

This clonotype was seen a few times. The chain employs TRBV3-1 and TRBJ2-1, with no clear D. CDR1 and CDR2 (germline): LGHDT, YNNKEL (reference sequence). There are 14 residues in the CDR3. V was clipped by 1 base and J by 10 bases, with 14 bases between them. This CDR3 is CASSQATSLGEQFF. The CDR3 coding sequence is TGTGCCAGCAGCCAAGCGACCTCTCTTGGGGAGCAGTTCTTC.

The chain recombines TRBV4-3 with TRBJ1-3, with a weak D call TRBD1 (5 bases). V was shortened by 0 bases and J by 4 bases, with 10 bases between the two germline ends. Germline V lookup: CDR1 LGHNA, CDR2 YSLEER. CDR3 length: 15 residues. CDR3 coding DNA: TGCGCCAGCAGCCAAGATACCGGGGCGGGAAACACCATATATTTT. Protein: CASSQDTGAGNTIYF.

This clonotype was found many times. The chain recombines TRBV5-5 with TRBJ1-1; D not resolved. The germline V and J ends were trimmed by 7 bases and 8 bases, with 15 bases remaining between them. Germline V gene lookup returns CDR1 SGHKS and CDR2 YYEKEE (reference sequence). CDR3 length: 12 residues. CDR3 sequence reads: CASPSDSFEAFF. CDR3 in DNA: TGTGCCAGCCCCTCGGATAGCTTCGAAGCTTTCTTT.

In its sample, this clonotype was seen a few times. This chain links TRBV6-6 with TRBJ2-7; no definite D call. There are 15 residues in the CDR3. V was pared by 3 bases and J by 0 bases, with 12 bases between. Per germline, CDR1 MNHNY and CDR2 SVGAGI (reference sequence). CDR3 region: CASSYSGDTSYEQYF. The CDR3 nucleotides read TGTGCCAGCAGTTATTCTGGCGACACCTCCTACGAGCAGTACTTC.

This chain links TRBV6-1 with TRBJ2-7; D is unclear. The CDR3 has 14 residues. Germline V gives CDR1 MNHNS, CDR2 SASEGT. V lost 0 bases, J lost 1 base, and 7 bases lay in between. CDR3: CASSEAWRSYEQYF. The CDR3 bases are TGTGCCAGCAGTGAAGCGTGGCGTTCCTACGAGCAGTACTTC.

This chain uses TRBV11-3 with TRBJ2-1; perhaps TRBD1 as D (5 bases). CDR3 length: 12 amino acids. The V gene's germline CDR1 is SGHNT and CDR2 YENEEA. V was shortened by 6 bases and J by 10 bases, with 13 bases between the two germline ends. CDR3 loop: CASSGAAREQFF. The CDR3 region has the DNA TGTGCCAGCAGTGGGGCCGCTCGGGAGCAGTTCTTC.

Only a few counts were recorded for this clonotype. This chain uses TRBV18 with TRBJ2-2; perhaps TRBD2 as D (6 bases). The CDR3 covers 20 residues. Trimming pared 3 bases from V and 0 bases from J, leaving 23 bases between. Germline lookup yields CDR1 KGHSH and CDR2 LQKENI. For the CDR3, the DNA is TGTGCCAGCTCACCGAAGAAAGGGTCAAGAGCGGGTGCGAACACCGGGGAGCTGTTTTTT. The encoded protein is CASSPKKGSRAGANTGELFF. Together with reference TRBV18 and TRBJ2-2, the CDR3 gives the full variable domain: NAGVMQNPRHLVRRRGQEARLRCSPMKGHSHVYWYRQLPEEGLKFMVYLQKENIIDESGMPKERFSAEFPKEGPSILRIQQVVRGDSAAYFCASSPKKGSRAGANTGELFFGEGSRLTVL.

The genes are TRBV11-2 and TRBJ2-7; D may correspond to TRBD1 or TRBD2 (5 bases each). Germline V gene sequence: CDR1 SGHAT, CDR2 FQNNGV. V was shortened by 5 bases and J by 3 bases, with 17 bases between the two germline ends. The CDR3 contains 15 residues. CDR3 sequence (DNA): TGTGCCAGCAGCGTTTACTCGGGGCCGAACTACGAGCAGTACTTC. Its protein product is CASSVYSGPNYEQYF.

This clonotype was recorded at least ten times. J is TRBJ1-6 and V is TRBV20-1; 8 bases agree with TRBD1. V gave up 4 bases and J gave up 5 bases; unmatched junction bases: 7. This CDR3 is 15 amino acids long. The germline gives CDR1 DFQATT, CDR2 SNEGSKA (reference sequence). CDR3 DNA sequence: TGCAGTGCTAATCCCCCGGGACAGGATAATTCACCCCTCCACTTT. This encodes CSANPPGQDNSPLHF.

Of note for this clonotype: A much bigger clone sits one base away, suggesting this may be a read error. The J gene is TRBJ2-2, the V gene TRBV28, with unresolved D. CDR3 size: 13 residues. Trimming removed 3 bases at V and 1 base at J, with 3 bases between. The V gene's germline CDR1 is MDHEN and CDR2 SYDVKM. CDR3 region: CASSFQNTGELFF. The DNA for the CDR3 is TGTGCCAGCAGTTTCCAGAACACCGGGGAGCTGTTTTTT.

This clonotype showed up just a few times. This chain uses TRBV2 with TRBJ1-2; D possibly corresponds to TRBD1 (6 bases). There are 13 residues in the CDR3. Trimming cost V 10 bases and J 3 bases, with 15 bases left between them. The germline CDR1 and CDR2 sequences are SNHLY and FYNNEI. CDR3 bases: TGTGCCACCTCCCAAGGGGGGGACTATGGCTACACCTTC. This encodes CATSQGGDYGYTF.

The rearrangement uses TRBV28 and TRBJ1-3; 8 positions agree with TRBD1. The V and J ends lost 6 bases and 8 bases, in that order; junction bases with no gene match: 9. In germline, CDR1 is MDHEN, CDR2 SYDVKM. This CDR3 spans 14 amino acids. CDR3 sequence: CASRSTGVTDTIYF. The CDR3 bases are TGTGCCAGCAGGTCGACAGGGGTTACGGACACCATATATTTT.

This clonotype was recorded a few times. The genes are TRBV20-1 and TRBJ2-7; D unresolved. The CDR3 is 15 amino acids. V was cut by 3 bases and J by 2 bases, with 17 bases left in between. CDR1 and CDR2 (germline): DFQATT, SNEGSKA (reference sequence). This CDR3 reads CSARPWAESPYEQYF. In nucleotides, the CDR3 is TGCAGTGCTAGGCCCTGGGCGGAATCACCCTACGAGCAGTACTTC.

This chain links TRBV29-1 with TRBJ2-7, with D unresolved. This CDR3 has 14 amino acids. Trimming took 4 bases from V and 0 from J, leaving 13 bases between them. Germline lookup yields CDR1 SQVTM and CDR2 ANQGSEA. The CDR3 is CSVVTFSSSYEQYF. In nucleotides, the CDR3 is TGCAGCGTTGTGACATTCTCCAGCTCCTACGAGCAGTACTTC.

This chain joins TRBV7-9 and TRBJ2-7, with 8 nucleotides matching TRBD1. Germline assignment: CDR1 SEHNR and CDR2 FQNEAQ (reference sequence). The V and J ends lost 6 bases and 2 bases, in that order; junction bases with no gene match: 15. The CDR3 consists of 17 residues. CDR3 in DNA: TGTGCCAGCAGTTTTCCTGTAGACAGGGGCCTCACCTACGAGCAGTACTTC. It yields the protein CASSFPVDRGLTYEQYF.

The chain couples TRBV19 to TRBJ2-1, with D unresolved. This CDR3 has 15 amino acids. From germline, CDR1 is LNHDA and CDR2 SQIVND (reference sequence). V was trimmed by 6 bases and J by 5 bases, leaving 17 bases between them. The CDR3 region has the DNA TGTGCCAGTAGCGTTGACCCGGTTTCCCACAATGAGCAGTTCTTC. Protein product: CASSVDPVSHNEQFF. The variable domain in full, with the rest retrieved from reference TRBV19 and TRBJ2-1, is DGGITQSPKYLFRKEGQNVTLSCEQNLNHDAMYWYRQDPGQGLRLIYYSQIVNDFQKGDIAEGYSVSREKKESFPLTVTSAQKNPTAFYLCASSVDPVSHNEQFFGPGTRLTVL.

This clonotype was recorded a few times. The V and J genes are TRBV6-1 and TRBJ2-3, with D possibly matching TRBD2 (5 bases). The V and J ends lost 7 bases and 0 bases respectively, with 20 bases between them. The V gene's germline CDR1 is MNHNS and CDR2 SASEGT. CDR3 length equals 17 residues. The CDR3 DNA reads as TGTGCCAGCACACCCGAAGGAGGAGCGCCGAGCACAGATACGCAGTATTTT. Translation gives CASTPEGGAPSTDTQYF.

This clonotype was picked up many times. This chain links TRBV12-3 or TRBV12-4 with TRBJ2-7; 10 nucleotides line up with TRBD2. The CDR3 totals 14 residues. J was trimmed by 5 bases and V by 5 bases; bases with no gene match: 6. The CDR3 region is CASSVGTSANEQYF. CDR3 DNA: TGTGCCAGCAGTGTTGGGACTAGCGCTAACGAGCAGTACTTC.

This rearrangement joins TRBV29-1 to TRBJ1-5, with TRBD1 as a possible D gene (6 bases). Trimming left V 5 bases short and J 6 bases short, with 17 bases between. The CDR3 extends over 14 amino acids. The germline V gene has CDR1 SQVTM and CDR2 ANQGSEA. The CDR3 nucleotides are TGCAGCGTTTCACAGGGCGTCATGGGTCAGCCCCAGCATTTT. Protein: CSVSQGVMGQPQHF.

The chain links TRBV12-3 or TRBV12-4 to TRBJ2-7; 7 nucleotides line up with TRBD1. The CDR3 length is 16 residues. V was clipped by 6 bases and J by 4 bases; unmatched bases: 15. This chain's CDR3 is CASSNRGRWTTYEQYF. DNA for the CDR3: TGTGCCAGCAGCAACAGGGGCAGGTGGACCACGTACGAGCAGTACTTC.

CDR3 residues: CASSLSREDYTF. CDR3 coding DNA: TGCGCCAGCAGCTTGTCCAGGGAGGACTACACCTTC. The chain has TRBV5-1 and TRBJ1-2; D may be TRBD1 (5 bases). Germline V CDR1 and CDR2: SGHRS, YFSETQ. V was shortened by 1 base and J by 10 bases, with 11 bases between the two germline ends. The CDR3 runs to 12 residues. The full variable domain, rest sourced from reference TRBV5-1 and TRBJ1-2, is KAGVTQTPRYLIKTRGQQVTLSCSPISGHRSVSWYQQTPGQGLQFLFEYFSETQRNKGNFPGRFSGRQFSNSRSEMNVSTLELGDSALYLCASSLSREDYTFGSGTRLTVV.

There are many counts of this clonotype. J is TRBJ2-5 and V is TRBV12-3 or TRBV12-4; 7 bases are a match to TRBD1. CDR3 length: 14 amino acids. The J segment lost 2 bases and the V segment lost 6 bases, leaving 6 bases of the junction unmatched. The CDR3 protein is CASRMGTAQETQYF. The CDR3 nucleotides read TGTGCCAGCAGAATGGGGACAGCGCAAGAGACCCAGTACTTC.

In its sample, this clonotype was seen a few times. The V call is TRBV13, the J call TRBJ2-2; the D is unclear. V was trimmed by 5 bases and J by 5 bases, leaving 9 bases between them. The CDR3 contains 13 residues. Germline-derived CDR1 and CDR2 are PRHDT and FYEKMQ (reference sequence). CDR3 sequence: CASSPAVTGELFF. In DNA form, the CDR3 reads TGTGCCAGCAGCCCTGCAGTGACCGGGGAGCTGTTTTTT.

This clonotype has a handful of counts. The chain recombines TRBV7-9 with TRBJ2-1; D possibly corresponds to TRBD2 (6 bases). Germline V lookup: CDR1 SEHNR, CDR2 FQNEAQ (reference sequence). The CDR3 length is 12 residues. Trimming cost V 5 bases and J 10 bases, with 12 bases left between them. The CDR3 sequence is CASSPSAGEQFF. The CDR3 nucleotides read TGTGCCAGCAGCCCAAGTGCGGGAGAGCAGTTCTTC.